The clone carrying this T cell receptor beta chain was observed a handful of times. What it recognizes is unknown. The sample belongs to a study of identical twins. Study-wide results and limits: Clonotypes of the beta chain that were abundant in cord blood carried fewer insertions (memory repertoires showed none). Partly confounded zero-insertion analyses could result from invariant MAIT and iNKT cells.

The donor group consisted entirely of healthy Caucasians. The CDR3 is 15 amino acids. Germline loops: CDR1 SGHRS, CDR2 YFSETQ. The ends were cut back, 4 bases at V and 2 bases at J, with 14 bases in the middle. A single record per CDR3 protein comes from TCRdb applying MiXCR to the 5' RACE reads. The data contain some 1,700,000 distinct CDR3 sequences, roughly a third of them singletons. The clonotype originates from a newborn girl in good health. The sample consisted of cord blood. This chain links TRBV5-1 with TRBJ2-3, with D possibly called TRBD1 or TRBD2 (6 bases each). CDR3 loop: CASSPGGADTDTQYF. CDR3 sequence (DNA): TGCGCCAGCAGCCCCGGGGGCGCCGACACAGATACGCAGTATTTT.